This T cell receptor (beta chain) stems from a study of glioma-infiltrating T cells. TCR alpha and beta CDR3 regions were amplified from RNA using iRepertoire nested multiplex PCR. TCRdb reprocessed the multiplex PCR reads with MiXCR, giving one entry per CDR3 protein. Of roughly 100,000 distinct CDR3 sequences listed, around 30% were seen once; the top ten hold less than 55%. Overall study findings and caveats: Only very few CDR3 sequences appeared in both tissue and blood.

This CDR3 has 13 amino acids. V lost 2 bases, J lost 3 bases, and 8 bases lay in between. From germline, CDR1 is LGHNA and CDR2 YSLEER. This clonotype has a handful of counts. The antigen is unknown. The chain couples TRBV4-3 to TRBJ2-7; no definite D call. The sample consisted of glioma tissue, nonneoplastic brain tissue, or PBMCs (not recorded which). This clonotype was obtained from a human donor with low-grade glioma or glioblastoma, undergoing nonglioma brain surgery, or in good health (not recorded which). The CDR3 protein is CASSQRTDYEQYF. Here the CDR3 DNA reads TGCGCCAGCAGCCAACGGACGGACTACGAGCAGTACTTC.